The 9 T cell receptor beta chains reported below all come from one sample, sequenced in a study of cytomegalovirus exposure and HLA in healthy donors. PCR used 60 Vbeta primers and 13 Jbeta primers. Produced via immunoSEQ multiplex PCR; TCRdb's table is partial and in-frame only. The sample totals about 210,000 clones. The sequenced sample consisted of PBMCs. All receptors derive from a woman in her twenties or thirties in good health and CMV-seropositive.

This chain joins TRBV5-8 and TRBJ1-1; D unresolved. Germline CDR1 and CDR2: SGHTS and YDEGEE. V gave up 2 bases and J gave up 5 bases, with 10 bases separating them. The CDR3 is 13 amino acids. DNA for the CDR3: TGTGCCAGCAGCTTTACGTCGGGAACTGAAGCTTTCTTT. It specifies CASSFTSGTEAFF.

Written as DNA, the CDR3 is TGTGCCAGCAGCTTAGGGAGGCAGCTTAAGCCCTACACCTTC. Translation gives CASSLGRQLKPYTF. This chain uses TRBV7-8 with TRBJ1-2; D not resolved. Germline loops: CDR1 SGHVS, CDR2 FQNEAQ. V dropped 1 base and J dropped 10 bases, with 16 bases sitting between them. The CDR3 extends over 14 amino acids.

V usage is TRBV19 and J usage is TRBJ2-2, with 7 bases fitting TRBD2. The germline V gene encodes CDR1 LNHDA and CDR2 SQIVND (reference sequence). This CDR3 contains 14 residues. V was pared by 1 base and J by 5 bases, with 1 base of the junction left unmatched. The CDR3 DNA reads as TGTGCCAGTAGTATAGGGGACTATACCGGGGAGCTGTTTTTT. Amino acid sequence: CASSIGDYTGELFF.

The rearrangement links TRBV6-5 to TRBJ2-7, with 7 bases that match TRBD1. V was clipped by 2 bases and J by 2 bases; unmatched bases: 3. The germline V gene encodes CDR1 MNHEY and CDR2 SVGAGI. CDR3 length: 14 amino acids. CDR3 sequence (DNA): TGTGCCAGCAGTTACCACAGGGGAGCCTACGAGCAGTACTTC. This encodes CASSYHRGAYEQYF.

This chain connects TRBV29-1 to TRBJ2-2; 9 bases align to TRBD2. Trimming at V came to 7 bases and at J to 0 bases, leaving 12 bases not matched to a gene. Germline V gives CDR1 SQVTM, CDR2 ANQGSEA. This CDR3 region has 17 residues. The CDR3 here is CSALGLAGSANTGELFF. DNA of the CDR3: TGCAGCGCGCTGGGGCTAGCGGGAAGCGCGAACACCGGGGAGCTGTTTTTT.

The V gene is TRBV9, the J gene TRBJ2-3; 9 bases match TRBD2. The CDR3 contains 14 residues. J was trimmed by 5 bases and V by 0 bases; bases with no gene match: 1. In germline, CDR1 is SGDLS, CDR2 YYNGEE. The CDR3 DNA reads as TGTGCCAGCAGCGTAGGACTAGCGGTAGATACGCAGTATTTT. Amino acids: CASSVGLAVDTQYF.

V gene TRBV11-3 combines with J gene TRBJ1-4; 7 positions match TRBD1. The CDR3 runs to 15 residues. CDR1 SGHNT and CDR2 YENEEA come from the germline V gene. The junction had 2 bases not matched to a gene; V was cut back by 1 base and J by 3 bases. CDR3 residues: CASSLGTGANEKLFF. The CDR3 nucleotides read TGTGCCAGCAGCTTAGGGACAGGAGCTAATGAAAAACTGTTTTTT.

V gene TRBV2 combines with J gene TRBJ1-1; perhaps TRBD1 as D (5 bases). The CDR3 loop spans 13 amino acids. Deletions cut 8 bases from V and 3 bases from J, with 13 bases between. Germline CDR1 reads SNHLY; CDR2 reads FYNNEI. CDR3 DNA sequence: TGTGCCAGCGGAGCTCAGGGTTACACTGAAGCTTTCTTT. This encodes CASGAQGYTEAFF. Using reference TRBV2 and TRBJ1-1 for the parts outside the CDR3, the full variable domain is EPEVTQTPSHQVTQMGQEVILRCVPISNHLYFYWYRQILGQKVEFLVSFYNNEISEKSEIFDDQFSVERPDGSNFTLKIRSTKLEDSAMYFCASGAQGYTEAFFGQGTRLTVV.

J is TRBJ1-1 and V is TRBV10-3, with 12 bases that match TRBD1. Germline V CDR1 and CDR2: ENHRY, SYGVKD. The trim removed 10 bases at V and 3 bases at J, leaving 12 bases unmatched. The CDR3 totals 16 residues. The CDR3 nucleotides are TGTGCCACCCGCCCGGGACAGGGGGCAGGTGACACTGAAGCTTTCTTT. Encoded protein: CATRPGQGAGDTEAFF.